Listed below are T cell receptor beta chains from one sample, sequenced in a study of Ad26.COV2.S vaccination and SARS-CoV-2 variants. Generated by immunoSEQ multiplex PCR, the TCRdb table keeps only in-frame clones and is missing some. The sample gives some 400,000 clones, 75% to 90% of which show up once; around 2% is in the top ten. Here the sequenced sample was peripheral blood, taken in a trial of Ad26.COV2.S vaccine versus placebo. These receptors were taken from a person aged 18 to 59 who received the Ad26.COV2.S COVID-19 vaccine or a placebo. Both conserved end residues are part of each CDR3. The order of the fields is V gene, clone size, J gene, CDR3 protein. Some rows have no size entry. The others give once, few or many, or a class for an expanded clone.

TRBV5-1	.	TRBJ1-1	CASSFRGQAFF
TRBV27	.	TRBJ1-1	CASSWAGRMNTEAFF
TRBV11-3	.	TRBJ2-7	CASSPRGTSYEQYF
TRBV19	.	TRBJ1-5	CASSIRDRDFNQPQHF
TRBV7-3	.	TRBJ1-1	CASSLQPNTEAFF
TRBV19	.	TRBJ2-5	CAGRWTSGMETQYF
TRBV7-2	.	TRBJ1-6	CASSPPTGGNSPLHF
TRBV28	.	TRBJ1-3	CASSLLRSQGTYGNTIYF
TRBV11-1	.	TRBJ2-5	CASSLGLAGEGETQYF
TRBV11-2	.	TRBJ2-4	CASSLDLDRGKNIQYF
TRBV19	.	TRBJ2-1	CASSIETGEVGSYNEQFF
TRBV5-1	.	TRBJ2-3	CASSLNEATDTQYF
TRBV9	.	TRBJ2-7	CATSLGTTSYEQYF
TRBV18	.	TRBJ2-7	CASSPTGWEQYF
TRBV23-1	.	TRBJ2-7	CASSQTWGRVAGRSSSYEQYF
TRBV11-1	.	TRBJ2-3	CASSMGLAGADTQYF
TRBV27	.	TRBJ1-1	CASSLEFPNTEAFF
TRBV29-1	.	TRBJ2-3	CSVGVAGLGTDTQYF
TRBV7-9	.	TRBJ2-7	CASSRGGGSYEQYF
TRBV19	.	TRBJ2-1	CASSRKPGTSVQMTYNEQFF
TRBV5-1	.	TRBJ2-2	CASSFSQGFGELFF
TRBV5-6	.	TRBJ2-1	CASSLGAYTYNEQFF
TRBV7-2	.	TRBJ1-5	CASSLVAGGNQPQHF
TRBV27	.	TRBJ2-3	CASSLMDTQYF
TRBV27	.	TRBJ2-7	CASSLFRGSYEQYF
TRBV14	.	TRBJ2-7	CASASTGGVSGQYF
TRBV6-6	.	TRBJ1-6	CASGDLYNSPLHF
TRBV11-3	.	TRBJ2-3	CASSPGTHHTDTQYF
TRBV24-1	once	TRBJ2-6	CATSDSQGLKGANVLTF
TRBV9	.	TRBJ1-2	CASSVDGTNYGYTF
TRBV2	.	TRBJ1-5	CAKGGRNQPQHF
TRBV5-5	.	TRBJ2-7	CASSLVVTGPYEQYF
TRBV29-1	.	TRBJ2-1	CSVVDSGSSYNEQFF
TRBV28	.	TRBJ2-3	CASSLGLAGGFGTQYF
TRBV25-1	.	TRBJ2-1	CASGEGQGQEQFF
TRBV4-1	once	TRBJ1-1	CASSATGVTEAFF
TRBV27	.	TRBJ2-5	CASRKAGLVGRETQYF